This TCR beta chain derives from a study of T cells in Graves' hyperthyroidism and ophthalmopathy. This CDR3 spans 13 amino acids. Germline V CDR1 and CDR2: MNHEY, SVGEGT. V lost 8 bases to trimming and J lost 1 base; unmatched junction nucleotides: 4. Using RNA transcripts as the source, TCR beta CDR3 regions were amplified. Using the HTBI primer set, a first-round RT-PCR was run on the TCR CDR3. TCRdb re-analysed the multiplex PCR reads in MiXCR, keeping a single row per CDR3 protein. The sample records more than 550,000 distinct CDR3 sequences, roughly 17% being singletons. This clonotype was detected only a few times.

The chain links TRBV6-2 or TRBV6-3 to TRBJ2-7, with 8 positions matching TRBD1. The clonotype originates from a man in his fifties with Graves' hyperthyroidism. The sample comprised blood. CDR3 protein: CASWDRFSYEQYF. The CDR3 DNA is TGTGCCAGCTGGGACAGGTTTTCCTACGAGCAGTACTTC.